The entry below gives a single T cell receptor beta chain sequence along with its context. Only in-frame clones appear in the TCRdb table, and some are missing; sequencing was by immunoSEQ multiplex PCR. This sample has some 28,000 clones; 85% to 95% occur once, and the top ten carry 0.43%. The data originate from a study of T cell changes during pregnancy in multiple sclerosis. The TCR comes from a female donor with multiple sclerosis, enrolled in a pregnancy study. The specimen comprised CD4+ T cells from peripheral blood mononuclear cells, sampled after pregnancy.

Here the CDR3 reads CASGSPRENTEAFF. The CDR3 DNA sequence: TGTGCTAGTGGTTCCCCCCGGGAGAACACTGAAGCTTTCTTT. This chain uses TRBV12-5 with TRBJ1-1; D is unresolved. The CDR3 runs 14 residues. Trimming pared 4 bases from V and 1 base from J, leaving 10 bases between. Germline V gives CDR1 LGHNT, CDR2 FRNRAP. Looking up the rest from reference TRBV12-5 and TRBJ1-1 gives the full variable domain: DARVTQTPRHKVTEMGQEVTMRCQPILGHNTVFWYRQTMMQGLELLAYFRNRAPLDDSGMPKDRFSAEMPDATLATLKIQPSEPRDSAVYFCASGSPRENTEAFFGQGTRLTVV.